These T cell receptor beta chains were read from a single sample in a study of radiation and T cells in renal cell carcinoma. Sequenced by immunoSEQ multiplex PCR; TCRdb stores in-frame clones only, minus some. The sample holds roughly 58,000 clones; 60% to 85% are singletons and the top ten take about 6.8%. Sequences were derived from blood, sampled from a patient whose treatment included radiotherapy and nephrectomy. Receptors originate from a man between 60 and 75 years old with renal cell carcinoma. Both conserved end residues are part of each CDR3. Fields, in order: clone size, J gene, V gene, D gene, CDR3 protein, CDR3 DNA. A D gene is named only where the DNA matches it firmly. Clone size is stated in some rows and not others, as once, few, many or a class when expanded.

- | TRBJ2-2 | TRBV7-8 | - | CASSLFYGSWDGELFF | TGTGCCAGCAGCTTATTTTACGGGAGCTGGGACGGGGAGCTGTTTTTT
- | TRBJ2-3 | TRBV13 | - | CASSLGGEPQYF | TGTGCCAGCAGCTTAGGCGGGGAGCCGCAGTATTTT
once | TRBJ1-2 | TRBV5-5 | - | CASSLKQGTYGYTF | TGTGCCAGCAGCCTTAAACAGGGAACCTATGGCTACACCTTC
- | TRBJ2-7 | TRBV7-2 | TRBD2 | CASTSPGGAGLEQYF | TGTGCCAGCACGTCTCCGGGGGGGGCTGGTCTCGAGCAGTACTTC
- | TRBJ2-5 | TRBV7-2 | - | CASSPRGETQYF | TGTGCCAGCAGCCCCCGAGGGGAGACCCAGTACTTC
- | TRBJ2-2 | TRBV19 | TRBD2 | CASSIWGSGRATGELFF | TGTGCCAGTAGTATATGGGGTAGCGGGAGGGCGACCGGGGAGCTGTTTTTT
medium-sized | TRBJ1-5 | TRBV7-9 | - | CASSFGNQPQHF | TGTGCCAGCAGCTTTGGCAATCAGCCCCAGCATTTT
- | TRBJ1-2 | TRBV11-1 | TRBD1 | CASSRDRGVHGYTF | TGTGCCAGCAGCCGGGACAGGGGTGTTCATGGCTACACCTTC
few | TRBJ1-1 | TRBV14 | - | CASKDTDHTEAFF | TGTGCCAGCAAGGACACGGACCACACTGAAGCTTTCTTT
once | TRBJ2-2 | TRBV25-1 | - | CASSVRANTGELFF | TGTGCCAGCAGTGTTAGAGCGAACACCGGGGAGCTGTTTTTT
few | TRBJ1-2 | TRBV25-1 | - | CASSPVWEGAYEGYTF | TGTGCCAGCAGCCCCGTTTGGGAAGGGGCTTATGAAGGCTACACCTTC
- | TRBJ2-3 | TRBV9 | TRBD2 | CASSAHTSGGSDTQYF | TGTGCCAGCAGCGCCCACACTAGCGGGGGTAGTGATACGCAGTATTTT
- | TRBJ1-1 | TRBV7-2 | TRBD1 | CASSLLGKTGNAFF | TGTGCCAGCAGCTTATTGGGTAAGACAGGGAATGCTTTCTTT
- | TRBJ1-1 | TRBV5-1 | - | CASSIGTLNTEAFF | TGCGCCAGCAGCATCGGAACACTGAACACTGAAGCTTTCTTT
- | TRBJ2-5 | TRBV6-9 | - | CASSYVSGEGETQYF | TGTGCCAGCAGTTATGTATCGGGAGAGGGGGAGACCCAGTACTTC
- | TRBJ1-6 | TRBV5-8 | TRBD1 | CASSLNRGPLHF | TGTGCCAGCAGCTTAAACAGGGGACCCCTCCACTTT
many | TRBJ2-2 | TRBV7-9 | - | CASSLAGSPGELFF | TGTGCCAGCAGCTTAGCCGGGAGCCCCGGGGAGCTGTTTTTT
medium-sized | TRBJ2-2 | TRBV4-3 | TRBD2 | CASSQDSGGAKTGELFF | TGCGCCAGCAGCCAAGATAGCGGGGGGGCCAAAACCGGGGAGCTGTTTTTT
- | TRBJ2-1 | TRBV15 | - | CATSRDMNNEQFF | TGTGCCACCAGCAGAGATATGAACAATGAGCAGTTCTTC
- | TRBJ1-4 | TRBV5-1 | TRBD1 | CASSLAGTGYEKLFF | TGCGCCAGCAGCTTGGCCGGGACAGGGTATGAAAAACTGTTTTTT
few | TRBJ2-6 | TRBV27 | - | CASSSLTAGAFSGANVLTF | TGTGCCAGCAGTTCCCTTACCGCGGGGGCCTTCTCTGGGGCCAACGTCCTGACTTTC
- | TRBJ2-3 | TRBV4-2 | - | CASSQDSQVGTTDTQYF | TGTGCCAGCAGCCAAGATTCCCAAGTGGGAACCACAGATACGCAGTATTTT
- | TRBJ2-1 | TRBV5-1 | TRBD1 | CASSSGQAGVNEQFF | TGCGCCAGCAGCTCCGGACAGGCCGGCGTCAATGAGCAGTTCTTC
- | TRBJ2-4 | TRBV7-2 | - | CASSWAEAAKNIQYF | TGTGCCAGCAGCTGGGCGGAGGCGGCCAAAAACATTCAGTACTTC